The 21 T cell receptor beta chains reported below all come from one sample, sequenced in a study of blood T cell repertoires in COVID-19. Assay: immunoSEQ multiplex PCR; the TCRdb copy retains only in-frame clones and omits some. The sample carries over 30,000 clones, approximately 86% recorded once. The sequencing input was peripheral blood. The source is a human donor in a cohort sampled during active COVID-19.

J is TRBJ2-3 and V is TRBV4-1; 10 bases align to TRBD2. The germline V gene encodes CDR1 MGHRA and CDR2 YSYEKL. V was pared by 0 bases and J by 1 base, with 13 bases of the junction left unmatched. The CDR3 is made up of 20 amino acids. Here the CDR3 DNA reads TGCGCCAGCAGCCAAGATGGGTCTAGCGGGGGAGGGTTTGGCACAGATACGCAGTATTTT. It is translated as CASSQDGSSGGGFGTDTQYF.

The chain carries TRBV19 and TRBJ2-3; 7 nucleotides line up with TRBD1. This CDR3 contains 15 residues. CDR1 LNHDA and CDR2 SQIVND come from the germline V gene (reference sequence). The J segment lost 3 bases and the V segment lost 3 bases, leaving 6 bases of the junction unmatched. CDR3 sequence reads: CASSIGTAYTDTQYF. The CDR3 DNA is TGTGCCAGTAGTATCGGGACAGCCTATACAGATACGCAGTATTTT. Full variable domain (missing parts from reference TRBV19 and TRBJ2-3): DGGITQSPKYLFRKEGQNVTLSCEQNLNHDAMYWYRQDPGQGLRLIYYSQIVNDFQKGDIAEGYSVSREKKESFPLTVTSAQKNPTAFYLCASSIGTAYTDTQYFGPGTRLTVL.

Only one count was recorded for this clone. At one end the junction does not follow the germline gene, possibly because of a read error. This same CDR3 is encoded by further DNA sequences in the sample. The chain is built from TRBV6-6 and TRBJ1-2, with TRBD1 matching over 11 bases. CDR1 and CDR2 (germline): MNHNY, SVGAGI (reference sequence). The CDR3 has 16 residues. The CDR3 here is CASSYSGQGEDYGYTF. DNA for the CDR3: TGTGCCAGCAGTTACTCGGGACAGGGGGAGGACTATGGTTACACCTTC.

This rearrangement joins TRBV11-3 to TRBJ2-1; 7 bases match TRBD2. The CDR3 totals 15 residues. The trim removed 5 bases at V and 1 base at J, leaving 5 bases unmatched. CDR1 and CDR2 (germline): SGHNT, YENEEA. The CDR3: CASSTLGGSYNEQFF. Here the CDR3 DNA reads TGTGCCAGCAGCACCCTCGGGGGGTCCTACAATGAGCAGTTCTTC. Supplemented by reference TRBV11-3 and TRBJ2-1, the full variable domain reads EAGVVQSPRYKIIEKKQPVAFWCNPISGHNTLYWYLQNLGQGPELLIRYENEEAVDDSQLPKDRFSAERLKGVDSTLKIQPAELGDSAVYLCASSTLGGSYNEQFFGPGTRLTVL.

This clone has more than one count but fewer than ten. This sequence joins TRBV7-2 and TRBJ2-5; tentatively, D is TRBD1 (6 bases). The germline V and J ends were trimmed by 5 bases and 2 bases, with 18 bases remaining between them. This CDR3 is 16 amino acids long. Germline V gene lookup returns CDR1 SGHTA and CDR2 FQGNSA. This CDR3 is CASSPNTGYRQETQYF. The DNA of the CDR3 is TGTGCCAGCAGCCCTAATACAGGGTACCGACAAGAGACCCAGTACTTC.

The chain's CDR3 is CATVPDRYGRHEQFF. In DNA form, the CDR3 reads TGTGCCACCGTTCCCGATCGTTACGGGAGACACGAGCAGTTCTTC. The J gene is TRBJ2-1, the V gene TRBV15, with a possible D match to TRBD2 (6 bases). The V end lost 8 bases, the J end lost 10 bases, and 24 bases lay between the germline ends. The germline CDR1 and CDR2 sequences are LNHNV and YYDKDF (reference sequence). This CDR3 comprises 15 residues. Complete variable domain (other parts from reference TRBV15 and TRBJ2-1): DAMVIQNPRYQVTQFGKPVTLSCSQTLNHNVMYWYQQKSSQAPKLLFHYYDKDFNNEADTPDNFQSRRPNTSFCFLDIRSPGLGDTAMYLCATVPDRYGRHEQFFGPGTRLTVL.

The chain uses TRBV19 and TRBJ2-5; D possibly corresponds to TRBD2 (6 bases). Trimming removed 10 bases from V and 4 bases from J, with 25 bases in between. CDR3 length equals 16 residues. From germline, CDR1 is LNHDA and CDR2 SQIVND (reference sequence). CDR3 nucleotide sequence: TGTGCCACGGGGGATAATTATGGGGTGGGGAGAGAGACCCAGTACTTC. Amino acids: CATGDNYGVGRETQYF.

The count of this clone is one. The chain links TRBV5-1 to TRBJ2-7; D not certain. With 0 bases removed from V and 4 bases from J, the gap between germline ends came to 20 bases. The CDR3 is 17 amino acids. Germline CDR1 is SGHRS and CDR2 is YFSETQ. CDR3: CASSLDPSEEVLYEQYF. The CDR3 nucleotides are TGCGCCAGCAGCTTGGATCCGTCCGAAGAGGTGTTGTACGAGCAGTACTTC. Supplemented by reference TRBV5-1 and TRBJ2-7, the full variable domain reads KAGVTQTPRYLIKTRGQQVTLSCSPISGHRSVSWYQQTPGQGLQFLFEYFSETQRNKGNFPGRFSGRQFSNSRSEMNVSTLELGDSALYLCASSLDPSEEVLYEQYFGPGTRLTVT.

The DNA for the CDR3 is TGTGCCAGCAGGCGGGGGGGCGAAGAGACCCAGTACTTC. Translation gives CASRRGGEETQYF. The genes are TRBV6-5 and TRBJ2-5; 9 nucleotides line up with TRBD2. The CDR3 covers 13 residues. CDR1 MNHEY and CDR2 SVGAGI come from the germline V gene. Trimming took 6 bases from V and 3 from J; bases not matched to a gene: 2.

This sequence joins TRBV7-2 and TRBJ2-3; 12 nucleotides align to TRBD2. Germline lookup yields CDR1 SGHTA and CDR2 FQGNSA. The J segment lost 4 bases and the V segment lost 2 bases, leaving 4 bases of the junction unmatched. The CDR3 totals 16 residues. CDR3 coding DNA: TGTGCCAGCAGCTTACGGGCTAGCGGGGGGGCAGATACGCAGTATTTT. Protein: CASSLRASGGADTQYF.

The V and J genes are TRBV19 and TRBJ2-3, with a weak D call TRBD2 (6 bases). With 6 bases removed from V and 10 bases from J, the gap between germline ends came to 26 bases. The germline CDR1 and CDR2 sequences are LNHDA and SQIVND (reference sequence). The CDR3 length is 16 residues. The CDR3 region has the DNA TGTGCCAGTAGCGGAGCGGGTGGCAGGTCGCCTGCAGCGCAGTATTTT. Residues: CASSGAGGRSPAAQYF.

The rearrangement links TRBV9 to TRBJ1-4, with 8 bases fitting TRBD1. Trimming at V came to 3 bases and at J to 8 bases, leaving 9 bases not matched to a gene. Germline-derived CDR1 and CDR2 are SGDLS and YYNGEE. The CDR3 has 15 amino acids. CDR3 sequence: CASSGLGQGGEKLFF. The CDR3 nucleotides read TGTGCCAGCAGCGGCCTTGGACAGGGAGGAGAAAAACTGTTTTTT. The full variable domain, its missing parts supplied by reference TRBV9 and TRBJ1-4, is DSGVTQTPKHLITATGQRVTLRCSPRSGDLSVYWYQQSLDQGLQFLIQYYNGEERAKGNILERFSAQQFPDLHSELNLSSLELGDSALYFCASSGLGQGGEKLFFGSGTQLSVL.

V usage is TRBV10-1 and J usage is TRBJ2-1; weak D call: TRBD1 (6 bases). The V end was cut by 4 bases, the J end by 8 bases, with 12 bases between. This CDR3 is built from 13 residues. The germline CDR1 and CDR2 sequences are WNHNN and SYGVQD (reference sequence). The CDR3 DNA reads TGCGCCAGCAGTGTAGTGGGGGCTGATGAGCAGTTCTTC. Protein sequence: CASSVVGADEQFF.

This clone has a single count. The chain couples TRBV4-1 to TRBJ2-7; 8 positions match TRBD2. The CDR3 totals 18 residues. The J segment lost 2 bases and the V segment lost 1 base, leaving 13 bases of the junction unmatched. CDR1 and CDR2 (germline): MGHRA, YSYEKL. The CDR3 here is CASSQGPRTSLTPYEQYF. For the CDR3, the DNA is TGCGCCAGCAGCCAAGGCCCGAGGACTAGCTTAACTCCCTACGAGCAGTACTTC.

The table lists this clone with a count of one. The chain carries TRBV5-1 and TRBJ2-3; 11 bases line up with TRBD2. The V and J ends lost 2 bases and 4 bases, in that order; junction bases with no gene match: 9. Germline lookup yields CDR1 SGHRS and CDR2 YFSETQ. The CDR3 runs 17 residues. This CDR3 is CASSLTSGGAQADTQYF. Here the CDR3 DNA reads TGCGCCAGCAGCTTAACTAGCGGGGGAGCCCAGGCAGATACGCAGTATTTT.

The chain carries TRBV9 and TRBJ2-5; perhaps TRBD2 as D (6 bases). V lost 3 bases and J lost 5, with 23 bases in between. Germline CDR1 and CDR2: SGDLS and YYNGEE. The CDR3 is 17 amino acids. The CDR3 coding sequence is TGTGCCAGCAGCGCCCGGGACCAGCGGGCCTCGGGGGAGACCCAGTACTTC. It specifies CASSARDQRASGETQYF.

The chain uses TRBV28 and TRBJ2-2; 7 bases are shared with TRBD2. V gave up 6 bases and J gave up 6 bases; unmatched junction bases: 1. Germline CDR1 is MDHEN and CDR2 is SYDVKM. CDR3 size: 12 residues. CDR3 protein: CASSTSAGELFF. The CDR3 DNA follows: TGTGCCAGCAGCACTAGCGCCGGGGAGCTGTTTTTT.

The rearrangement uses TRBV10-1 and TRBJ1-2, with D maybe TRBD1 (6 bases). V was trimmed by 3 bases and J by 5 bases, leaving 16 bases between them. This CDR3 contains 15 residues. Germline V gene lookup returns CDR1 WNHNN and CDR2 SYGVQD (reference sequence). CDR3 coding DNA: TGCGCCAGCAGTGATCTCGTGGGGGCGGTTTATGGCTACACCTTC. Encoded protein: CASSDLVGAVYGYTF.

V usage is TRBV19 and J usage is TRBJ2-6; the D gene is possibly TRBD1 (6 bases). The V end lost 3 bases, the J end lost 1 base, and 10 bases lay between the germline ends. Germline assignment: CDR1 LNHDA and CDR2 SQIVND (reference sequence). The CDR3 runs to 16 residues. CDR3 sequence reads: CASSMGQKSGANVLTF. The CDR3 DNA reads TGTGCCAGTAGTATGGGACAAAAGTCTGGGGCCAACGTCCTGACTTTC.

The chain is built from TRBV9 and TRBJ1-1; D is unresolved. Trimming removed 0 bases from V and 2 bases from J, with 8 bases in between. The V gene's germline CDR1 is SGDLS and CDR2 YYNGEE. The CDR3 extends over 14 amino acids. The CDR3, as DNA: TGTGCCAGCAGCGTAGGAACAGCCAACACTGAAGCTTTCTTT. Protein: CASSVGTANTEAFF.

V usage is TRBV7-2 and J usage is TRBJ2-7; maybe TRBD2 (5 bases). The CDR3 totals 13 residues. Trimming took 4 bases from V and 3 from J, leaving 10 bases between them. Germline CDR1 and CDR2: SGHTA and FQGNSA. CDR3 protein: CASSSGVGYEQYF. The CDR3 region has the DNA TGTGCCAGCAGCTCCGGGGTCGGCTACGAGCAGTACTTC.